This T cell receptor beta chain was sequenced during a study of blood T cell repertoires in COVID-19. Only in-frame clones appear in the TCRdb table, and some are missing; sequencing was by immunoSEQ multiplex PCR. Here the sample spans some 97,000 clones, roughly 89% being singletons. Deletions cut 1 base from V and 5 bases from J, with 8 bases between. The CDR3 consists of 13 residues. CDR1 SEHNR and CDR2 FQNEAQ come from the germline V gene (reference sequence). The receptor's source is a man in his 70s with acute or convalescent COVID-19. What was sequenced was peripheral blood. The chain joins TRBV7-9 to TRBJ1-1, with a tentative D call TRBD1 (6 bases). The CDR3 reads CASSLEGVTEAFF. The CDR3 DNA reads as TGTGCCAGCAGCTTAGAGGGGGTAACTGAAGCTTTCTTT.